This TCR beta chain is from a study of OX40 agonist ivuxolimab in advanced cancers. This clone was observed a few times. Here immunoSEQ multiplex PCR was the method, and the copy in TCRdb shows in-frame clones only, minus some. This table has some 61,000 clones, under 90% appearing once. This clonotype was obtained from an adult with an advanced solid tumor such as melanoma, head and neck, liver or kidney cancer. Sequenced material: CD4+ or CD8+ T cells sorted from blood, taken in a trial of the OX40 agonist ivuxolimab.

CDR3 bases: TGTGCCAGCAGCCAACGGGGGTTAGGGCAGCCCCAGCATTTT. It specifies CASSQRGLGQPQHF. The V and J genes are TRBV6-6 and TRBJ1-5, with a weak D call TRBD1 (5 bases). The CDR3 length is 14 residues. Germline-derived CDR1 and CDR2 are MNHNY and SVGAGI (reference sequence). Trimming left V 6 bases short and J 7 bases short, with 16 bases between.